The 29 T cell receptor beta chains presented below share a single source sample, sequenced in a study of blood T cell repertoires in COVID-19. The repertoire was sequenced with immunoSEQ multiplex PCR; TCRdb's copy has only in-frame clones and lacks some. The data hold 15,000 to 20,000 clones, with roughly 80% observed a single time. Sequenced input: peripheral blood. Receptor source: a man between 60 and 70 years old with active or convalescent COVID-19.

The chain combines TRBV4-2 with TRBJ1-4; 7 nucleotides line up with TRBD1. The junction had 9 bases not matched to a gene; V was cut back by 0 bases and J by 5 bases. The CDR3 length is 17 residues. From germline, CDR1 is LGHNA and CDR2 YNFKEQ. As DNA, the CDR3 is TGTGCCAGCAGCCAAGAAGGGGGACAGACCTTAAATGAAAAACTGTTTTTT. It encodes CASSQEGGQTLNEKLFF.

This clone was recorded only once. The gene calls are TRBV19 and TRBJ2-1, with 14 bases fitting TRBD2. The ends lost 6 bases at V and 6 bases at J; junction bases unmatched: 10. The V gene's germline CDR1 is LNHDA and CDR2 SQIVND (reference sequence). The CDR3 covers 17 residues. The CDR3 DNA reads as TGTGCCAGTAGATCCGGGACTAGCGGGAGTGGGGTCAATGAGCAGTTCTTC. Translation gives CASRSGTSGSGVNEQFF. Full variable domain (rest looked up from reference TRBV19 and TRBJ2-1): DGGITQSPKYLFRKEGQNVTLSCEQNLNHDAMYWYRQDPGQGLRLIYYSQIVNDFQKGDIAEGYSVSREKKESFPLTVTSAQKNPTAFYLCASRSGTSGSGVNEQFFGPGTRLTVL.

The V gene is TRBV11-2, the J gene TRBJ1-1, with D possibly TRBD1 on 5 matching bases. The germline V and J ends were trimmed by 4 bases and 0 bases, with 18 bases remaining between them. The CDR3 spans 17 residues. CDR1 is SGHAT and CDR2 is FQNNGV in the germline V gene. Here the CDR3 reads CASSSPWDGSMNTEAFF. CDR3 sequence (DNA): TGTGCCAGCAGCTCCCCCTGGGACGGGAGTATGAACACTGAAGCTTTCTTT.

The chain is built from TRBV5-4 and TRBJ2-1; tentatively, D is TRBD1 (6 bases). V lost 5 bases to trimming and J lost 5 bases, with 20 bases between them. CDR3 length: 16 residues. CDR1 and CDR2 (germline): SGHNT, YYREEE (reference sequence). The CDR3 sequence: CASSLDSSKGDNEQFF. DNA for the CDR3: TGTGCCAGCAGTCTTGACTCTAGCAAGGGGGACAATGAGCAGTTCTTC. The complete variable domain, with remaining parts taken from reference TRBV5-4 and TRBJ2-1, reads ETGVTQSPTHLIKTRGQQVTLRCSSQSGHNTVSWYQQALGQGPQFIFQYYREEENGRGNFPPRFSGLQFPNYSSELNVNALELDDSALYLCASSLDSSKGDNEQFFGPGTRLTVL.

The chain carries TRBV30 and TRBJ2-1; TRBD2 might be the D (6 bases). The CDR3 spans 13 residues. The ends were cut back, 4 bases at V and 9 bases at J, with 16 bases in the middle. The germline CDR1 and CDR2 sequences are GTSNPN and SVGIG (reference sequence). The CDR3 DNA reads as TGTGCCTGGACCAAGTCCCCCGGGGGTGAGCAGTTCTTC. This gives the protein CAWTKSPGGEQFF. Full variable domain (outside the CDR3, taken from reference TRBV30 and TRBJ2-1): SQTIHQWPATLVQPVGSPLSLECTVEGTSNPNLYWYRQAAGRGLQLLFYSVGIGQISSEVPQNLSASRPQDRQFILSSKKLLLSDSGFYLCAWTKSPGGEQFFGPGTRLTVL.

This clone was detected a few times. The rearrangement joins TRBV7-2 to TRBJ1-1, with no clear D. Trimming pared 6 bases from V and 1 base from J, leaving 9 bases between. This CDR3 region has 13 residues. The V gene's germline CDR1 is SGHTA and CDR2 FQGNSA. CDR3 nucleotides: TGTGCCAGCAGTTCAGGCCCGAACACTGAAGCTTTCTTT. Amino acid sequence: CASSSGPNTEAFF. The variable domain in full, completed from reference TRBV7-2 and TRBJ1-1, reads GAGVSQSPSNKVTEKGKDVELRCDPISGHTALYWYRQSLGQGLEFLIYFQGNSAPDKSGLPSDRFSAERTGGSVSTLTIQRTQQEDSAVYLCASSSGPNTEAFFGQGTRLTVV.

The chain couples TRBV29-1 to TRBJ1-4, with D maybe TRBD1 (6 bases). Trimming left V 7 bases short and J 11 bases short, with 17 bases between. CDR3 size: 12 residues. CDR1 SQVTM and CDR2 ANQGSEA come from the germline V gene. CDR3 loop: CSAQGTGLKLFF. The CDR3 nucleotides read TGCAGCGCCCAAGGTACAGGGTTGAAACTGTTTTTT.

The chain has TRBV29-1 and TRBJ2-1; 8 bases align to TRBD1. After removal of 8 bases from V and 0 bases from J, the junction contained 6 bases not matched to a gene. The germline V gene encodes CDR1 SQVTM and CDR2 ANQGSEA. The CDR3 is made up of 14 amino acids. The CDR3 spells CSMWTGSSYNEQFF. As DNA, the CDR3 is TGCAGCATGTGGACAGGGAGCTCCTACAATGAGCAGTTCTTC.

The rearrangement joins TRBV30 to TRBJ1-1; D gene ambiguous. Germline CDR1 GTSNPN, CDR2 SVGIG (reference sequence). V lost 4 bases and J lost 1, with 13 bases in between. The CDR3 is made up of 14 amino acids. The DNA for the CDR3 is TGTGCCTGGATCCTGCCCTACGGGAACACTGAAGCTTTCTTT. Amino acids: CAWILPYGNTEAFF. The full variable domain, rest sourced from reference TRBV30 and TRBJ1-1, is SQTIHQWPATLVQPVGSPLSLECTVEGTSNPNLYWYRQAAGRGLQLLFYSVGIGQISSEVPQNLSASRPQDRQFILSSKKLLLSDSGFYLCAWILPYGNTEAFFGQGTRLTVV.

The sample holds one count of this clone. The J gene is TRBJ2-7, the V gene TRBV5-6; 7 bases agree with TRBD1. Germline V gene lookup returns CDR1 SGHDT and CDR2 YYEEEE. V lost 4 bases and J lost 1; bases outside the gene matches: 11. The CDR3 consists of 16 residues. The DNA for the CDR3 is TGTGCCAGCAGCCGGATCGACAGGGTAGGTTCCTACGAGCAGTACTTC. Encoded protein: CASSRIDRVGSYEQYF. The whole variable domain, filled in from reference TRBV5-6 and TRBJ2-7, reads DAGVTQSPTHLIKTRGQQVTLRCSPKSGHDTVSWYQQALGQGPQFIFQYYEEEERQRGNFPDRFSGHQFPNYSSELNVNALLLGDSALYLCASSRIDRVGSYEQYFGPGTRLTVT.

This clone has just one count. V is TRBV25-1 and J is TRBJ1-4; tentative D call: TRBD1 (6 bases). This CDR3 has 12 residues. Trimming removed 4 bases at V and 8 bases at J, with 8 bases between. From germline, CDR1 is MGHDK and CDR2 SYGVNS. CDR3 region: CASSGDIEKLFF. CDR3 bases: TGTGCCAGCAGTGGGGACATCGAAAAACTGTTTTTT.

This chain uses TRBV3-1 (or the pseudogene TRBV3-2) with TRBJ2-3; 10 bases match TRBD2. The germline V gene encodes CDR1 LGHDT and CDR2 YNNKEL (reference sequence). CDR3 length: 15 amino acids. V dropped 4 bases and J dropped 0; count of bases not matched to a gene: 1. For the CDR3, the DNA is TGTGCCAGCAGCCCGACTAGCGGGAGCACAGATACGCAGTATTTT. Its protein is CASSPTSGSTDTQYF.

CDR3 nucleotides: TGTGCCAGCAGACTCGAGGACAGCTCCTACTATGGCTACACCTTC. Encoded protein: CASRLEDSSYYGYTF. This chain links TRBV6-5 with TRBJ1-2; D might be TRBD1 (6 bases). Trimming pared 6 bases from V and 3 bases from J, leaving 17 bases between. CDR1 MNHEY and CDR2 SVGAGI come from the germline V gene. This CDR3 spans 15 amino acids.

This clone came up once. This chain joins TRBV2 and TRBJ2-7, with D hard to call. CDR3 size: 13 residues. Trimming removed 6 bases from V and 2 bases from J, with 11 bases in between. Germline-derived CDR1 and CDR2 are SNHLY and FYNNEI. CDR3 bases: TGTGCCAGCAGGAACCAGGCTACCTACGAGCAGTACTTC. Its translation: CASRNQATYEQYF.

This rearrangement joins TRBV12-5 to TRBJ2-2; maybe TRBD1 (8 bases). CDR1 is LGHNT and CDR2 is FRNRAP in the germline V gene. This CDR3 is 14 amino acids long. The ends were cut back, 10 bases at V and 4 bases at J, with 16 bases in the middle. This CDR3 is CATGGGGSTGELFF. CDR3 DNA: TGTGCTACAGGGGGCGGGGGTTCCACCGGGGAGCTGTTTTTT. Based on the CDR3 plus reference TRBV12-5 and TRBJ2-2, the full variable domain is DARVTQTPRHKVTEMGQEVTMRCQPILGHNTVFWYRQTMMQGLELLAYFRNRAPLDDSGMPKDRFSAEMPDATLATLKIQPSEPRDSAVYFCATGGGGSTGELFFGEGSRLTVL.

The J gene is TRBJ2-1, the V gene TRBV5-5, with TRBD2 matching over 14 bases. Per the germline V gene, CDR1 is SGHKS and CDR2 is YYEKEE (reference sequence). This CDR3 is 16 amino acids long. Trimming took 2 bases from V and 16 from J; bases not matched to a gene: 14. CDR3 amino acids: CASSFTEGTSGSRTFF. DNA for the CDR3: TGTGCCAGCAGCTTTACAGAAGGGACTAGCGGGAGCCGAACCTTCTTC.

The V gene is TRBV4-2, the J gene TRBJ2-3; D not resolved. The CDR3 length is 14 residues. With 1 base removed from V and 1 base from J, the gap between germline ends came to 6 bases. Germline V gene sequence: CDR1 LGHNA, CDR2 YNFKEQ. CDR3 residues: CASSQGLGTDTQYF. CDR3 nucleotides: TGTGCCAGCAGCCAAGGGCTAGGCACAGATACGCAGTATTTT.

J is TRBJ2-5 and V is TRBV5-1, with a possible D match to TRBD1 (5 bases). V gave up 0 bases and J gave up 4 bases, with 7 bases separating them. The CDR3 has 13 residues. Germline V gene sequence: CDR1 SGHRS, CDR2 YFSETQ. The CDR3 nucleotides are TGCGCCAGCAGCTTGGTCCAGGGAGAGACCCAGTACTTC. Translating gives CASSLVQGETQYF.

The chain recombines TRBV9 with TRBJ1-3; TRBD1 agrees at 8 bases. V trimming: 4 bases; J trimming: 0 bases; junction bases outside the gene matches: 9. CDR1 SGDLS and CDR2 YYNGEE come from the germline V gene. The CDR3 is 17 residues long. CDR3 loop: CASSLKGTGFSGNTIYF. In DNA, the CDR3 is TGTGCCAGCAGCTTGAAAGGGACAGGCTTCTCTGGAAACACCATATATTTT.

This clone was counted a few times. The gene calls are TRBV6-1 and TRBJ1-1, with TRBD1 matching over 7 bases. This CDR3 contains 18 residues. Germline loops: CDR1 MNHNS, CDR2 SASEGT. Trimming took 3 bases from V and 3 from J; bases not matched to a gene: 16. CDR3 in amino acids: CASSDPVGRGRLDTEAFF. DNA for the CDR3: TGTGCCAGCAGTGACCCCGTCGGGAGGGGGCGTCTGGACACTGAAGCTTTCTTT.

The chain couples TRBV19 to TRBJ1-1; TRBD1 matches 10 bases. The CDR3 totals 14 residues. Germline lookup yields CDR1 LNHDA and CDR2 SQIVND (reference sequence). The ends lost 6 bases at V and 6 bases at J; junction bases unmatched: 7. The CDR3 region is CASRKDRGFAEAFF. The CDR3 bases are TGTGCCAGTAGGAAGGACAGGGGGTTCGCTGAAGCTTTCTTT.

J is TRBJ1-2 and V is TRBV19; D not resolved. Germline V lookup: CDR1 LNHDA, CDR2 SQIVND (reference sequence). The CDR3 extends over 14 amino acids. Trimming took 3 bases from V and 6 from J, leaving 14 bases between them. The CDR3 spells CASSMRADLDGYTF. DNA of the CDR3: TGTGCCAGTAGTATGAGGGCGGACCTGGATGGCTACACCTTC.

This chain joins TRBV2 and TRBJ2-5; the match to TRBD2 covers 13 bases. J lost 1 base, V lost 6 bases, and 2 bases had no gene match. The germline V gene encodes CDR1 SNHLY and CDR2 FYNNEI. This CDR3 is built from 15 residues. The CDR3 DNA is TGTGCCAGCAGGGGACTAGCGGGGTTCCAAGAGACCCAGTACTTC. Protein: CASRGLAGFQETQYF.

The chain employs TRBV3-1 (or the pseudogene TRBV3-2) and TRBJ2-3; D is possibly TRBD1 (5 bases). Germline-derived CDR1 and CDR2 are LGHDT and YNNKEL (reference sequence). Trimming took off 2 bases at V and 6 bases at J, with 12 bases between the two ends. The CDR3 runs to 14 residues. For the CDR3, the DNA is TGTGCCAGCAGCCAAAGCAGGGCCGAGGATACGCAGTATTTT. This sequence encodes CASSQSRAEDTQYF.

The gene calls are TRBV7-9 and TRBJ2-7, with D perhaps TRBD2 (5 bases). The CDR3 is made up of 12 amino acids. Trimming shortened V by 3 bases and J by 9 bases, and 12 bases separated the two germline ends. Germline CDR1 SEHNR, CDR2 FQNEAQ (reference sequence). The chain's CDR3 is CASSFEGKVQYF. The CDR3 DNA reads as TGTGCCAGCAGCTTCGAGGGAAAGGTGCAGTACTTC.

V and J are TRBV10-3 and TRBJ1-1; no clear D. CDR1 is ENHRY, CDR2 SYGVKD, per germline. Trimming took off 7 bases at V and 4 bases at J, with 16 bases between the two ends. The CDR3 runs to 14 residues. The CDR3 reads CAITIGSPSTEAFF. The CDR3 coding sequence is TGTGCCATCACTATAGGGAGCCCCAGCACTGAAGCTTTCTTT.

The V and J genes are TRBV29-1 and TRBJ1-2; 7 nucleotides agree with TRBD1. The V segment lost 3 bases and the J segment 3 bases; nucleotides outside the gene matches: 7. The CDR3 consists of 14 residues. Germline CDR1 and CDR2: SQVTM and ANQGSEA. CDR3 in DNA: TGCAGCGTTGATTGGCAGGGGGTTTACTATGGCTACACCTTC. This translates into CSVDWQGVYYGYTF.

This clone was picked up one time. The genes are TRBV5-4 and TRBJ2-2, with 11 bases aligning to TRBD2. CDR1 and CDR2 (germline): SGHNT, YYREEE (reference sequence). This CDR3 has 14 amino acids. V lost 7 bases to trimming and J lost 9 bases; unmatched junction nucleotides: 8. CDR3 sequence: CASGTSGLTRELFF. The CDR3 coding sequence is TGTGCCAGCGGGACTAGCGGTCTAACGAGGGAGCTGTTTTTT.

This clone was counted between two and nine times. This chain joins TRBV2 and TRBJ2-5; D possibly corresponds to TRBD2 (7 bases). The V end was cut by 11 bases, the J end by 6 bases, with 19 bases between. The CDR3 is 13 amino acids. Germline V CDR1 and CDR2: SNHLY, FYNNEI. The CDR3 sequence is CAGGAPLDQTQYF. For the CDR3, the DNA is TGTGCCGGGGGGGCCCCCTTGGACCAGACCCAGTACTTC.